This TCR beta chain was documented in a study of blood T cell repertoires in COVID-19. Profiling relied on immunoSEQ multiplex PCR, and the TCRdb table lists in-frame clones only, not all of them. The data hold around 140,000 clones, with roughly 84% observed a single time. Trimming cost V 6 bases and J 2 bases; bases outside gene matches: 3. The CDR3 extends over 14 amino acids. Germline CDR1 is MNHEY and CDR2 is SVGAGI. The material sequenced was peripheral blood. The sequence derives from a human donor with acute or convalescent COVID-19. The donor label of this sample is uncertain. The rearrangement uses TRBV6-5 and TRBJ2-4; 8 nucleotides match TRBD2. CDR3 region: CASSGGGSKNIQYF. The CDR3 region has the DNA TGTGCCAGCAGCGGCGGGGGGTCCAAAAACATTCAGTACTTC.